The T cell receptor beta chain described here comes from a study of blood T cell repertoires in COVID-19. Overall study context: Samples came from the United States, Italy and Spain, spanning acute and convalescent COVID-19. Nucleic acid was either cDNA or gDNA, and it came from T cells, B-cell-depleted T cells, or PBMCs.

The CDR3 loop spans 13 amino acids. Trimming took 8 bases from V and 6 from J; bases not matched to a gene: 7. CDR1 and CDR2 from the germline V gene are SNHLY and FYNNEI. In the original analysis: Nucleated cell number was recorded as an estimate derived from reference gene primer amplification. Generated by immunoSEQ multiplex PCR, the TCRdb table keeps only in-frame clones and is missing some. D and trimming come from the DNA, and the V and J calls and clone size come from that table. The sample records approximately 60,000 clones, about 70% being singletons. The clonotype originates from a woman of 80 years or more with acute or convalescent COVID-19. The sequencing input was peripheral blood. This chain links TRBV2 with TRBJ2-7; 10 nucleotides match TRBD2. CDR3 in amino acids: CASLLAGVGEQYF. In DNA, the CDR3 is TGTGCCAGCCTTCTAGCGGGAGTTGGCGAGCAGTACTTC. The full variable domain, its missing parts supplied by reference TRBV2 and TRBJ2-7, is EPEVTQTPSHQVTQMGQEVILRCVPISNHLYFYWYRQILGQKVEFLVSFYNNEISEKSEIFDDQFSVERPDGSNFTLKIRSTKLEDSAMYFCASLLAGVGEQYFGPGTRLTVT.